These T cell receptor beta chains were read from a single sample in a study of identical twins. TCRdb itself ran the 5' RACE reads through MiXCR, one entry per CDR3 protein. Among 500,000 or so distinct CDR3 sequences, around 20% were seen once, and the ten largest hold 0.8% to 1%. This same sample was also part of a study on T cells expressing NK-cell markers.

Sample: CD4+ T cells sorted from blood. The receptors were sampled from a woman younger than 30 in good health. Each CDR3 is given with its conserved first and last residue. For some rows the clone size is stated as once, few or many, or as a class when expanded; others skip it.

size: few
J: TRBJ2-2
V: TRBV19
CDR3: CASSIRAQDAGELFF

size: -
J: TRBJ2-2
V: TRBV5-6
CDR3: CASSLPGTGELFF

size: few
J: TRBJ1-2
V: TRBV6-6
CDR3: CASTGGDGYTF

size: -
J: TRBJ2-1
V: TRBV5-1
CDR3: CASSLTGLTSNEQFF

size: few
J: TRBJ1-5
V: TRBV25-1
CDR3: CASRAGDSNQPQHF

size: -
J: TRBJ1-2
V: TRBV20-1
CDR3: CSASHRTSGYTF

size: -
J: TRBJ2-7
V: TRBV6-5
CDR3: CASSYGVHRGMEQYF

size: -
J: TRBJ2-2
V: TRBV5-1
CDR3: CASSLGLAGGSVGELFF

size: -
J: TRBJ1-2
V: TRBV24-1
CDR3: CATSDPDGTASNYGYTF

size: few
J: TRBJ1-6
V: TRBV12-3/TRBV12-4
CDR3: CASRDRVGSPLHF

size: few
J: TRBJ1-1
V: TRBV7-2
CDR3: CASSLKRGEAFF

size: -
J: TRBJ2-1
V: TRBV10-2
CDR3: CASSLRGSGGNNEQFF

size: -
J: TRBJ2-3
V: TRBV12-3/TRBV12-4
CDR3: CASSFYSTSTDTQYF

size: -
J: TRBJ2-5
V: TRBV30
CDR3: CAWWRYGETETQYF

size: many
J: TRBJ2-1
V: TRBV3-1
CDR3: CASSHAGTSGGNEQFF

size: -
J: TRBJ2-2
V: TRBV7-9
CDR3: CASRDDSGRITGELFF

size: -
J: TRBJ1-1
V: TRBV11-3
CDR3: CASSLVAEAVAFF

size: -
J: TRBJ2-5
V: TRBV20-1
CDR3: CSARGASGGEVLQETQYF

size: many
J: TRBJ2-3
V: TRBV12-3/TRBV12-4
CDR3: CASRRGGSTDTQYF

size: -
J: TRBJ2-3
V: TRBV20-1
CDR3: CSANGGGGTDTQYF

size: -
J: TRBJ2-2
V: TRBV11-2
CDR3: CASSLIRGRAGELFF

size: -
J: TRBJ2-1
V: TRBV7-9
CDR3: CASSLRVLAYNEQFF

size: -
J: TRBJ2-3
V: TRBV29-1
CDR3: CSVDGLGTDTQYF

size: few
J: TRBJ2-6
V: TRBV3-1
CDR3: CASSRWGAGANVLTF

size: -
J: TRBJ2-1
V: TRBV20-1
CDR3: CSAKKPRDPNEQFF

size: few
J: TRBJ2-4
V: TRBV6-1
CDR3: CASNYRGALAKNIQYF

size: few
J: TRBJ1-1
V: TRBV5-1
CDR3: CASSGRGVGGNTEAFF

size: few
J: TRBJ1-1
V: TRBV20-1
CDR3: CSVSVSGGTEAFF

size: -
J: TRBJ2-3
V: TRBV20-1
CDR3: CSASGTSGRATQYF